A selection of T cell receptor beta chains follows, all from one sample in a study of OX40 agonist ivuxolimab in advanced cancers. Sequenced by immunoSEQ multiplex PCR; TCRdb stores in-frame clones only, minus some. The sample contains fewer than 95,000 clones, approximately 90% of which appear only once. The sequencing used CD4+ or CD8+ T cells sorted from blood, collected in a trial of the OX40 agonist ivuxolimab. The receptors were sampled from an adult with an advanced solid tumor such as melanoma, head and neck, liver or kidney cancer. The CDR3 runs from the conserved cysteine through the conserved F or W.

j_gene: TRBJ2-1
len: 20
v_gene: TRBV19
CDR3aa: CASSMARSGKRGFSYNEQFF

j_gene: TRBJ2-7
len: 16
v_gene: TRBV5-1
CDR3aa: CASSLWPSGSADEQYF

j_gene: TRBJ1-5
len: 15
v_gene: TRBV5-1
CDR3aa: CASSLAGALGQPQHF

j_gene: TRBJ1-1
len: 14
v_gene: TRBV6-4
CDR3aa: CASKRGAENTEAFF

j_gene: TRBJ1-2
len: 15
v_gene: TRBV10-3
CDR3aa: CAISAKKTTNYGYTF

j_gene: TRBJ2-1
len: 18
v_gene: TRBV4-1
CDR3aa: CASSQDGTRGYRGNEQFF

j_gene: TRBJ2-7
len: 14
v_gene: TRBV6-5
CDR3aa: CASSYLGPTYEQYF

j_gene: TRBJ2-1
len: 19
v_gene: TRBV13
CDR3aa: CASSSSGTSGREDYNEQFF

j_gene: TRBJ1-2
len: 15
v_gene: TRBV18
CDR3aa: CASSPQSPGTYGYTF

j_gene: TRBJ2-7
len: 17
v_gene: TRBV5-6
CDR3aa: CASSYILGDRDPYEQYF

j_gene: -
len: 16
v_gene: TRBV6-5
CDR3aa: CASSYSGDVTTYEQYF

j_gene: TRBJ2-2
len: 15
v_gene: TRBV19
CDR3aa: CASSFGGRATGELFF

j_gene: TRBJ2-3
len: 14
v_gene: TRBV7-3
CDR3aa: CASSPGTIADTQYF

j_gene: TRBJ2-7
len: 13
v_gene: TRBV5-1
CDR3aa: CASSLTQGYEQYF

j_gene: TRBJ1-2
len: 13
v_gene: TRBV14
CDR3aa: CASSQVRNYGYTF

j_gene: TRBJ2-7
len: 15
v_gene: TRBV7-6
CDR3aa: CASSLDPGPLYEQYF

j_gene: TRBJ1-5
len: 15
v_gene: TRBV28
CDR3aa: CASSTRTAPNQPQHF

j_gene: TRBJ2-7
len: 14
v_gene: TRBV5-1
CDR3aa: CASSPQGGSYEQYF

j_gene: TRBJ2-7
len: 15
v_gene: TRBV7-9
CDR3aa: CASSLGQGPSYEQYF

j_gene: TRBJ2-3
len: 15
v_gene: TRBV9
CDR3aa: CASSAAGGPGDTQYF

j_gene: TRBJ2-1
len: 14
v_gene: TRBV27
CDR3aa: CASSHQNSYNEQFF

j_gene: TRBJ2-2
len: 14
v_gene: TRBV9
CDR3aa: CASTSGRFTGELFF

j_gene: TRBJ2-7
len: 16
v_gene: TRBV14
CDR3aa: CASSQDLATGAREQYF

j_gene: TRBJ2-7
len: 17
v_gene: TRBV5-4
CDR3aa: CASSRSSSGMISYEQYF

j_gene: TRBJ2-1
len: 12
v_gene: TRBV27
CDR3aa: CASGRFHNEQFF

j_gene: TRBJ2-6
len: 17
v_gene: TRBV27
CDR3aa: CASSPYRQSSGANVLTF

j_gene: TRBJ2-3
len: 13
v_gene: TRBV11-2
CDR3aa: CASSEQGLDTQYF

j_gene: TRBJ2-5
len: 14
v_gene: TRBV2
CDR3aa: CASSAGQVQETQYF

j_gene: TRBJ1-5
len: 13
v_gene: TRBV27
CDR3aa: CASRFFAGQPQHF

j_gene: TRBJ2-7
len: 15
v_gene: TRBV2
CDR3aa: CASSDWDSDSYEQYF

j_gene: TRBJ1-6
len: 14
v_gene: TRBV29-1
CDR3aa: CSVKQGAQNSPLHF

j_gene: TRBJ2-1
len: 17
v_gene: TRBV7-3
CDR3aa: CASSLTGGTGRYNEQFF

j_gene: TRBJ1-1
len: 12
v_gene: TRBV7-9
CDR3aa: CASSSGTGKAFF

j_gene: TRBJ2-7
len: 16
v_gene: TRBV5-1
CDR3aa: CASSPAGLGHPYEQYF

j_gene: TRBJ1-4
len: 14
v_gene: TRBV7-8
CDR3aa: CASSLQGWDEKLFF

j_gene: TRBJ2-7
len: 18
v_gene: TRBV27
CDR3aa: CASSPPGLAGGRPYEQYF

j_gene: TRBJ2-5
len: 16
v_gene: TRBV5-1
CDR3aa: CASITPRGVARETQYF

j_gene: TRBJ2-1
len: 16
v_gene: TRBV11-2
CDR3aa: CASSLALAVFYNEQFF

j_gene: TRBJ2-7
len: 16
v_gene: TRBV19
CDR3aa: CASSLDHQGRGYEQYF

j_gene: TRBJ2-7
len: 14
v_gene: TRBV6-8
CDR3aa: CASTLGTGAYEQYF

j_gene: TRBJ1-4
len: 15
v_gene: TRBV28
CDR3aa: CASSPHREKNEKLFF

j_gene: TRBJ1-2
len: 14
v_gene: TRBV5-4
CDR3aa: CASSSPQTNYGYTF

j_gene: TRBJ1-5
len: 14
v_gene: TRBV10-3
CDR3aa: CAISIDRDNQPQHF

j_gene: TRBJ2-5
len: 14
v_gene: TRBV4-1
CDR3aa: CASRAAEVQETQYF

j_gene: TRBJ2-3
len: 15
v_gene: TRBV30
CDR3aa: CAWSPLAGTADTQYF

j_gene: -
len: 16
v_gene: TRBV6-6
CDR3aa: CASSYVVGRRPLEQYF

j_gene: TRBJ1-4
len: 14
v_gene: TRBV5-1
CDR3aa: CASSSDSFNEKLFF

j_gene: TRBJ2-1
len: 15
v_gene: TRBV5-4
CDR3aa: CASSEGGSTYNEQFF

j_gene: TRBJ2-3
len: 13
v_gene: TRBV6-5
CDR3aa: CASGELSTDTQYF

j_gene: TRBJ2-1
len: 13
v_gene: TRBV30
CDR3aa: CAWRASGYNEQFF

j_gene: TRBJ1-2
len: 16
v_gene: TRBV10-3
CDR3aa: CAISELQSLEGYGYTF

j_gene: TRBJ2-1
len: 13
v_gene: TRBV18
CDR3aa: CASSWESYNEQFF

j_gene: TRBJ1-4
len: 14
v_gene: TRBV30
CDR3aa: CAWSTDRADEKLFF

j_gene: TRBJ2-7
len: 15
v_gene: TRBV4-2
CDR3aa: CASSALTAGLYEQYF

j_gene: TRBJ2-1
len: 16
v_gene: TRBV7-8
CDR3aa: CASSLILTSVYNEQFF

j_gene: TRBJ2-1
len: 16
v_gene: TRBV5-4
CDR3aa: CASTPEAGGPHNEQFF

j_gene: TRBJ2-5
len: 14
v_gene: TRBV30
CDR3aa: CAWTSGSEQETQYF